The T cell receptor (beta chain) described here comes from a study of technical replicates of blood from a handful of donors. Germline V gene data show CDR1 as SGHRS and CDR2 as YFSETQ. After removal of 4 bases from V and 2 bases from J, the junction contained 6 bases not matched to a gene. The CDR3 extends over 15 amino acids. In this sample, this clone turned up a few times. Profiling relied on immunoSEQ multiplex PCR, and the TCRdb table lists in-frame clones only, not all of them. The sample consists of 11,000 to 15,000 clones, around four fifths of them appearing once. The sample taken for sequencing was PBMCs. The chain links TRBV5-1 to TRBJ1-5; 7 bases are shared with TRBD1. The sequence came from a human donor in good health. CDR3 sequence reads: CASSLLGQRNQPQHF. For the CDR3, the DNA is TGCGCCAGCAGCCTCCTGGGACAGCGCAATCAGCCCCAGCATTTT.